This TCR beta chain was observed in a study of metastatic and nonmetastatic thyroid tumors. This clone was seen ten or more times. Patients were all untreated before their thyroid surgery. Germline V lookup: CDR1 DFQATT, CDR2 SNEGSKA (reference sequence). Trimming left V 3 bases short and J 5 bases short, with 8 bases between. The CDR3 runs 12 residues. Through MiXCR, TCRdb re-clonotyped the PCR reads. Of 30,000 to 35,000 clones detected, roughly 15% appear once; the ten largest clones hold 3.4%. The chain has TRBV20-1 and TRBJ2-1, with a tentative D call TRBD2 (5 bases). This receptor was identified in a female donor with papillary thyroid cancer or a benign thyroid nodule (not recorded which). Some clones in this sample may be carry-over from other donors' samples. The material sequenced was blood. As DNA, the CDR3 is TGCAGTGCTAGGTGGACTGACAATGAGCAGTTCTTC. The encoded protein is CSARWTDNEQFF.